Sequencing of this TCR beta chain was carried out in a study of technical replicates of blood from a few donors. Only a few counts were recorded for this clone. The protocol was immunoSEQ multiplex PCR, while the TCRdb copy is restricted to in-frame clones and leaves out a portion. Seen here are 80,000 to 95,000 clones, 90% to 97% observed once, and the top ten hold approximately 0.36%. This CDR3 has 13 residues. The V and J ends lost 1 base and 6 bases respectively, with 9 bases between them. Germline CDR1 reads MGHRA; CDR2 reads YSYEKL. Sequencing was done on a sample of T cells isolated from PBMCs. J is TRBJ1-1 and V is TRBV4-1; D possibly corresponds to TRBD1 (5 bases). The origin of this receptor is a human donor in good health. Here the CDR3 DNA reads TGCGCCAGCAGCCAAGTCGAAGGGGCTGAAGCTTTCTTT. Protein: CASSQVEGAEAFF.